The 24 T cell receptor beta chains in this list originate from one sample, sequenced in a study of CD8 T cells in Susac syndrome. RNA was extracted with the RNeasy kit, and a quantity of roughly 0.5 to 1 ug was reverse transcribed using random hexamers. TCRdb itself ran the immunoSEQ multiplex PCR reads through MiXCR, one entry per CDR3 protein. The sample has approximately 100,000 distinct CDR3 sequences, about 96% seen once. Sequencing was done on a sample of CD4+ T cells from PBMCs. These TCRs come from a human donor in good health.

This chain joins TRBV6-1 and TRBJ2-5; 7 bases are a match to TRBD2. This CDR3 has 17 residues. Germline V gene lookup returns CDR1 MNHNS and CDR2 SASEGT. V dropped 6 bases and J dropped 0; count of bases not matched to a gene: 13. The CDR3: CASSLQSGEAYQETQYF. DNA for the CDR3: TGTGCCAGCAGCCTCCAAAGCGGGGAGGCGTACCAAGAGACCCAGTACTTC.

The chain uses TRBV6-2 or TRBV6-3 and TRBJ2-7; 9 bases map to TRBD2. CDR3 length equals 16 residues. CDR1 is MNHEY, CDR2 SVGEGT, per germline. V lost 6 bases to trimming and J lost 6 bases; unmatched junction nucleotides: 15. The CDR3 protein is CASRPTPVAGEGEQYF. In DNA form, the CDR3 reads TGTGCCAGCAGACCCACCCCTGTAGCGGGAGAGGGCGAGCAGTACTTC.

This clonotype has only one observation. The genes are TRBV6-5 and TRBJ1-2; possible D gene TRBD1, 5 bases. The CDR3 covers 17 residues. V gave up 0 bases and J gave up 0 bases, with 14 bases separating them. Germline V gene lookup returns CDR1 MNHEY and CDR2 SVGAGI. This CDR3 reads CASSYSMGVMTNYGYTF. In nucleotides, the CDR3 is TGTGCCAGCAGTTACTCGATGGGGGTGATGACTAACTATGGCTACACCTTC.

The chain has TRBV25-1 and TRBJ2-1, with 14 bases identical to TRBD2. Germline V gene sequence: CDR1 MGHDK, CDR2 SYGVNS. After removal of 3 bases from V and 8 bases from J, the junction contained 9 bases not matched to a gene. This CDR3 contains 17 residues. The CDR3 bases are TGTGCCAGCAGTGAGACTAGACGACTAGCGGGAGGGGATGAGCAGTTCTTC. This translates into CASSETRRLAGGDEQFF. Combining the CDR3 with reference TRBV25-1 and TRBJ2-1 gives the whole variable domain EADIYQTPRYLVIGTGKKITLECSQTMGHDKMYWYQQDPGMELHLIHYSYGVNSTEKGDLSSESTVSRIRTEHFPLTLESARPSHTSQYLCASSETRRLAGGDEQFFGPGTRLTVL.

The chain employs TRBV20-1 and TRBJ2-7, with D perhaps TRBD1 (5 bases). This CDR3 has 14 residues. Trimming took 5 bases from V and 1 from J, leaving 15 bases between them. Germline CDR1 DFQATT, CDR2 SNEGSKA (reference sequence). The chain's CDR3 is CSAGQTDQSYEQYF. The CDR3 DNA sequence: TGCAGTGCTGGCCAGACAGACCAATCCTACGAGCAGTACTTC.

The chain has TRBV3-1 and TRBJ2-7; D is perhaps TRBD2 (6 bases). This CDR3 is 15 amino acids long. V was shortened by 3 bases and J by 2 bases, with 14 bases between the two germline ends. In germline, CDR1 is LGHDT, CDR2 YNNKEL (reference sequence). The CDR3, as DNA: TGTGCCAGCAGCCATCCCTGGAGGGGAACCTACGAGCAGTACTTC. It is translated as CASSHPWRGTYEQYF.

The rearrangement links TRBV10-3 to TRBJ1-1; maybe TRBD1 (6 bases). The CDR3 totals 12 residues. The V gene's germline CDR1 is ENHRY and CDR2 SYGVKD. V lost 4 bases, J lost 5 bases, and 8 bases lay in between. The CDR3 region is CAISGRGTEAFF. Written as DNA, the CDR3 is TGTGCCATCAGTGGCAGGGGAACTGAAGCTTTCTTT.

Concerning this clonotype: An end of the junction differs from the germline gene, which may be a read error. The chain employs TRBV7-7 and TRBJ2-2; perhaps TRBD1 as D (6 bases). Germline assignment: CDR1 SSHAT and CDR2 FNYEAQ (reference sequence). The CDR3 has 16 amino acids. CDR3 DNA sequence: TGTGCTAGCAGCTCCTCGCAGGGGATGAACACCGGGGAGCTGTTTTTT. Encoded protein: CASSSSQGMNTGELFF.

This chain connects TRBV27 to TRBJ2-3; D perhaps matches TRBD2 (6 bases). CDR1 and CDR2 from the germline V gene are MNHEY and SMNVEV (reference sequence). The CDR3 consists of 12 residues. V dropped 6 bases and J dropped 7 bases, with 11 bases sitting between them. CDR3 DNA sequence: TGTGCCAGCAGAAATAGCGGAAATACGCAGTATTTT. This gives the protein CASRNSGNTQYF.

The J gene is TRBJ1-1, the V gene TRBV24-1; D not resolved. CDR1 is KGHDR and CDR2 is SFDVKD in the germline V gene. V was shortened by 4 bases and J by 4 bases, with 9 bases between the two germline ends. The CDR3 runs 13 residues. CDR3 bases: TGTGCCACCAGTGACAGCCTAGGCACTGAAGCTTTCTTT. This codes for CATSDSLGTEAFF.

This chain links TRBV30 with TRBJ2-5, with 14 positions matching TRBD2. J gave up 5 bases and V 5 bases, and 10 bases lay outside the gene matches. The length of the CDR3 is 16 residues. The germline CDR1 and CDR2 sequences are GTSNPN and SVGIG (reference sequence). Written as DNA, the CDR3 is TGTGCCTGGTCCGGGACTAGCGGGGGACCTGGGGAGACCCAGTACTTC. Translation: CAWSGTSGGPGETQYF.

The chain's CDR3 is CASRNRVQETQYF. The CDR3 region has the DNA TGTGCCAGCAGAAACAGAGTCCAAGAGACCCAGTACTTC. The chain employs TRBV6-1 and TRBJ2-5; D call uncertain. This CDR3 is 13 amino acids long. V shed 6 bases and J shed 1 base, with 9 bases lying between them. Germline V CDR1 and CDR2: MNHNS, SASEGT.

The CDR3 region is CASSQGDWSPGANVLTF. For the CDR3, the DNA is TGCGCCAGCAGCCAAGGGGATTGGAGTCCTGGGGCCAACGTCCTGACTTTC. This chain links TRBV4-3 with TRBJ2-6; no definite D call. V shed 1 base and J shed 2 bases, with 12 bases lying between them. Looked up from germline, CDR1 is LGHNA and CDR2 is YSLEER. The CDR3 has 17 residues.

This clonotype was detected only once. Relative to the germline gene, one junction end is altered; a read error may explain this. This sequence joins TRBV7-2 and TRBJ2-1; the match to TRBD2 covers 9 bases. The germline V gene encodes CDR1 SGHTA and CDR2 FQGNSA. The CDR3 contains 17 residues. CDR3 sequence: CASSLAGTSSSQNEQFF. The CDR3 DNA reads TGTGCCAGCAGCCTAGCCGGGACTAGCTCAAGTCAGAATGAGCAGTTCTTC.

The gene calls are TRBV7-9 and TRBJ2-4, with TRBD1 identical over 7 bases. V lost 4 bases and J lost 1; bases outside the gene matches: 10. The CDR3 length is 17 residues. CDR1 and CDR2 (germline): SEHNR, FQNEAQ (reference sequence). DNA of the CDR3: TGTGCCAGCAGCTCTGTTGAGGGGGCTCCGGCCAAAAACATTCAGTACTTC. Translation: CASSSVEGAPAKNIQYF.

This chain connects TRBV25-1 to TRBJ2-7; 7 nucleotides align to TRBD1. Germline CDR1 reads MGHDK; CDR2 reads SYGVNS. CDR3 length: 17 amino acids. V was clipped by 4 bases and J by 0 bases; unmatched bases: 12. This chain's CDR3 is CASSGPSGGASSYEQYF. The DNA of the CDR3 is TGTGCCAGCAGTGGACCTTCAGGGGGTGCAAGCTCCTACGAGCAGTACTTC.

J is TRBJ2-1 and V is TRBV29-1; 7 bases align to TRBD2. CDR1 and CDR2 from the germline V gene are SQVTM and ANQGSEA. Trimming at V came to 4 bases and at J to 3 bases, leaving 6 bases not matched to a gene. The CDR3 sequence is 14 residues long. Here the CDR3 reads CSVAASGVYNEQFF. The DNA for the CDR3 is TGCAGCGTTGCGGCTAGCGGAGTCTACAATGAGCAGTTCTTC.

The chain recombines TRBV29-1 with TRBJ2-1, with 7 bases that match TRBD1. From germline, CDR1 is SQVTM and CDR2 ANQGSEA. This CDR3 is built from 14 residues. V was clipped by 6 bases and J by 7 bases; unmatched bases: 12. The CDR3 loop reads CSVSRTGGRNEQFF. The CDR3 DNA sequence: TGCAGCGTCTCTAGGACAGGAGGCCGTAATGAGCAGTTCTTC.

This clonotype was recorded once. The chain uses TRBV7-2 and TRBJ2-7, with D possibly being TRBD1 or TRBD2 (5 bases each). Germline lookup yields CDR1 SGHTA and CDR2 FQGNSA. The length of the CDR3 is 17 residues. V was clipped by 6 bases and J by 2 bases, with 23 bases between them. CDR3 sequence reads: CASSSRGPMALPYEQYF. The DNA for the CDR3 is TGTGCCAGCAGTTCGAGGGGCCCGATGGCCTTACCCTACGAGCAGTACTTC.

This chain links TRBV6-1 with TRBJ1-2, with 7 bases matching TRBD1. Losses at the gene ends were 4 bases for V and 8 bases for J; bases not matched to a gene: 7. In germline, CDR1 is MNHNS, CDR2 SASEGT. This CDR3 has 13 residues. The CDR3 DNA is TGTGCCAGCAGTGCAGTACAGGGGAGCGGCTACACCTTC. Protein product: CASSAVQGSGYTF.

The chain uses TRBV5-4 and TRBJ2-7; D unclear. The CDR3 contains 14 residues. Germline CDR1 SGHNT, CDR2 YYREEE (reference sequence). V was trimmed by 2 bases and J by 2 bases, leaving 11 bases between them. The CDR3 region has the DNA TGTGCCAGCAGCTTAAGGCTAGTGGCCTACGAGCAGTACTTC. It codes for CASSLRLVAYEQYF. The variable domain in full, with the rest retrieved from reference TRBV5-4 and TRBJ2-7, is ETGVTQSPTHLIKTRGQQVTLRCSSQSGHNTVSWYQQALGQGPQFIFQYYREEENGRGNFPPRFSGLQFPNYSSELNVNALELDDSALYLCASSLRLVAYEQYFGPGTRLTVT.

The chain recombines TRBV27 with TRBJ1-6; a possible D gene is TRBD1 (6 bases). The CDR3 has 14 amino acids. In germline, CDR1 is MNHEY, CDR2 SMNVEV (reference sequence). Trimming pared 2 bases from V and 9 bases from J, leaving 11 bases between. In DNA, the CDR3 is TGTGCCAGCAGTTTAGTGGGGGCCGCTTCACCCCTCCACTTT. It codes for CASSLVGAASPLHF.

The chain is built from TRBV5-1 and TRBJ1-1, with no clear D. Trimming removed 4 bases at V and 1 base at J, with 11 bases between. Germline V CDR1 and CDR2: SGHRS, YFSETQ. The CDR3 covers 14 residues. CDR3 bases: TGCGCCAGCAGCCTTAATACAAAGAACACTGAAGCTTTCTTT. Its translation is CASSLNTKNTEAFF.

CDR3 sequence: CASSLETSNGEYF. The CDR3 bases are TGTGCCAGCAGTTTAGAGACCTCTAACGGGGAGTATTTT. This chain links TRBV12-3 or TRBV12-4 with TRBJ2-3; possible D gene TRBD2, 5 bases. V was clipped by 1 base and J by 13 bases, with 15 bases between them. CDR3 length: 13 amino acids.